These T cell receptor beta chains were read from a single sample in a study of blood T cell repertoires in COVID-19. The repertoire was sequenced with immunoSEQ multiplex PCR; TCRdb's copy has only in-frame clones and lacks some. Found here are about 240,000 clones, about four fifths of them singletons; the top ten hold around 9.9%. Sequencing was carried out using peripheral blood. These receptors all stem from a woman of 80 years or more with acute or convalescent COVID-19. CDR3s leave out the opening cysteine and the closing phenylalanine or tryptophan. The order of the fields is V gene, D gene, J gene, CDR3 length, CDR3 protein. The D gene is left open where the match is weak.

TRBV5-4	.	TRBJ1-4	14	ASSLGALPGDEKLF
TRBV21-1	.	TRBJ2-7	13	ASSSPADFYYEQY
TRBV11-2	.	TRBJ1-1	12	ASSLGTGVAEAF
TRBV2	.	TRBJ1-1	12	ASSEAVRNTEAF
TRBV27	TRBD1	TRBJ1-5	15	ASSLGQGYGLDQPQH
TRBV30	.	TRBJ1-1	16	AWSVPPPGTMKSPEAF
TRBV18	.	TRBJ2-1	10	ASSPPREGQF
TRBV30	TRBD2	TRBJ2-2	11	AWSEPGGGELF
TRBV19	TRBD1	TRBJ1-1	11	ASTDRAGTEAF
TRBV7-3	.	TRBJ2-2	11	ASSETGGGELF
TRBV19	.	TRBJ1-3	13	ASSPGQNSGNTIY
TRBV24-1	TRBD1	TRBJ1-4	16	ATSDLGDRGRTNEKLF
TRBV12-3/TRBV12-4	.	TRBJ1-1	11	ASSLGENTEAF
TRBV19	.	TRBJ1-2	13	ASSIIGGQGYGYT
TRBV2	TRBD2	TRBJ2-7	12	ASSVVRLAGEQY
TRBV5-6	.	TRBJ1-2	13	ASSRSPEGAHGYT
TRBV28	TRBD2	TRBJ2-1	13	ASSLKRGPYNEQF
TRBV27	TRBD1	TRBJ1-1	12	ASSLGTANTEAF
TRBV28	TRBD1	TRBJ2-7	13	ASSPLTGVSYEQY
TRBV4-1	TRBD1	TRBJ1-2	13	ASSPRTGVGYGYT
TRBV28	.	TRBJ2-1	13	ASSLAPSSYNEQF
TRBV9	.	TRBJ1-3	12	ASSGNYGGNTIY
TRBV24-1	TRBD1	TRBJ2-2	13	ATTPGTGVTGELF
TRBV5-4	.	TRBJ2-7	13	ASSPSPPAGPEQY
TRBV12-3/TRBV12-4	.	TRBJ1-1	11	ASSFLRDTEAF
TRBV19	.	TRBJ2-2	14	ASSRTEGRYTGELF
TRBV18	.	TRBJ2-7	12	ASSPGDGVGEQY